This TCR beta chain was captured by sequencing in a study of vaccination and CD4 T cells after COVID-19. The sample's treatment: roughly ten-day PBMC culture with coronavirus spike peptide pools or control peptides (ViraFEST assay). Remarks on this clonotype: Its target is not known.

An Oncomine TCR Beta short-read assay was used to sequence the DNA from cultured CD4+ T cells. TCRdb called the PCR reads again in MiXCR, with one record for every CDR3 protein. Of 15,000 to 20,000 distinct CDR3 sequences detected, 55% appear once; the ten largest clones hold less than 9.5%. Trimming cost V 6 bases and J 1 base, with 12 bases left between them. CDR1 is SQVTM, CDR2 ANQGSEA, per germline. This CDR3 region has 14 residues. The specimen sequenced was CD4+ T cells from blood, cultured in vitro. The TCR originated in a human donor who had recovered from COVID-19. The rearrangement joins TRBV29-1 to TRBJ1-4; D possibly corresponds to TRBD1 (6 bases). As DNA, the CDR3 is TGCAGCGTGGGCCCAGGGGAAACTAATGAAAAACTGTTTTTT. Protein: CSVGPGETNEKLFF.